The 9 T cell receptor beta chains given below trace back to one sample, sequenced in a study of glioma-infiltrating T cells after dendritic cell vaccination. Only in-frame clones appear in the TCRdb table, and some are missing; sequencing was by immunoSEQ multiplex PCR. In the table there are roughly 100,000 clones, 81% of which are singletons. Sequencing was performed on blood, taken before dendritic cell vaccination. The receptors were sampled from a human donor with glioblastoma.

This chain joins TRBV4-3 and TRBJ1-6; D perhaps matches TRBD1 (6 bases). The CDR3 has 18 residues. The germline V and J ends were trimmed by 0 bases and 0 bases, with 12 bases remaining between them. Germline V gives CDR1 LGHNA, CDR2 YSLEER. CDR3 sequence: CASSQEATGNSYNSPLHF. As DNA, the CDR3 is TGCGCCAGCAGCCAAGAGGCCACAGGGAACTCCTATAATTCACCCCTCCACTTT.

This sequence joins TRBV10-3 and TRBJ2-3, with D perhaps TRBD2 (5 bases). The germline V gene encodes CDR1 ENHRY and CDR2 SYGVKD. Deletions cut 8 bases from V and 0 bases from J, with 9 bases between. The CDR3 is 13 residues long. The CDR3 DNA follows: TGTGCCATCCAGGAGCGGAGCACAGATACGCAGTATTTT. It specifies CAIQERSTDTQYF.

The V gene is TRBV15, the J gene TRBJ1-2; maybe TRBD1 (6 bases). Germline CDR1 and CDR2: LNHNV and YYDKDF (reference sequence). This CDR3 contains 16 residues. V was shortened by 3 bases and J by 2 bases, with 16 bases between the two germline ends. CDR3 nucleotides: TGTGCCACCAGCAGGGAACAGGGAGAATTAAACTATGGCTACACCTTC. Encoded protein: CATSREQGELNYGYTF.

This chain links TRBV7-2 with TRBJ2-6; TRBD1 agrees at 7 bases. V lost 5 bases, J lost 0 bases, and 10 bases stayed unmatched. The CDR3 consists of 18 residues. Germline V gives CDR1 SGHTA, CDR2 FQGNSA. For the CDR3, the DNA is TGTGCCAGCAGCCCAAGGACAGGAATGGACTCTGGGGCCAACGTCCTGACTTTC. This encodes CASSPRTGMDSGANVLTF. Looking up the rest from reference TRBV7-2 and TRBJ2-6 gives the full variable domain: GAGVSQSPSNKVTEKGKDVELRCDPISGHTALYWYRQSLGQGLEFLIYFQGNSAPDKSGLPSDRFSAERTGGSVSTLTIQRTQQEDSAVYLCASSPRTGMDSGANVLTFGAGSRLTVL.

This sequence joins TRBV19 and TRBJ1-5; TRBD1 is a possible D gene (5 bases). Germline CDR1 is LNHDA and CDR2 is SQIVND (reference sequence). The CDR3 has 15 residues. The V gene lost 3 bases and the J gene lost 7 bases, with 16 bases spanning the gap. CDR3 region: CASSMGRGGGQPQHF. The CDR3, as DNA: TGTGCCAGTAGTATGGGCCGCGGGGGAGGACAGCCCCAGCATTTT.

V and J are TRBV6-5 and TRBJ1-2; TRBD1 agrees at 7 bases. The CDR3 has 14 residues. The J segment lost 3 bases and the V segment lost 6 bases, leaving 7 bases of the junction unmatched. Germline V gene data show CDR1 as MNHEY and CDR2 as SVGAGI. This chain's CDR3 is CASRQGTPDYGYTF. The CDR3 DNA sequence: TGTGCCAGCAGACAGGGGACTCCCGACTATGGCTACACCTTC.

The chain links TRBV6-4 to TRBJ2-3, with TRBD1 as a possible D gene (5 bases). The V end lost 0 bases, the J end lost 3 bases, and 10 bases lay between the germline ends. Germline CDR1 is MRHNA and CDR2 is SNTAGT. The CDR3 length is 15 residues. For the CDR3, the DNA is TGTGCCAGCAGTGACTCAGGGGATGGTACAGATACGCAGTATTTT. Translating it yields CASSDSGDGTDTQYF.

The rearrangement joins TRBV5-1 to TRBJ1-3, with D perhaps matching TRBD1 (6 bases). Trimming took off 4 bases at V and 0 bases at J, with 14 bases between the two ends. The germline gives CDR1 SGHRS, CDR2 YFSETQ. This CDR3 is 16 amino acids long. CDR3 in DNA: TGCGCCAGCAGCCCTTCACAGGGCTTCTCTGGAAACACCATATATTTT. As protein: CASSPSQGFSGNTIYF.

This chain links TRBV7-9 with TRBJ1-2; 7 nucleotides align to TRBD1. Germline assignment: CDR1 SEHNR and CDR2 FQNEAQ (reference sequence). The junction had 3 bases not matched to a gene; V was cut back by 0 bases and J by 5 bases. CDR3 length: 14 residues. CDR3 DNA: TGTGCCAGCAGCTTAGCCGGGGGACAGTATGGCTACACCTTC. This translates into CASSLAGGQYGYTF.